These 2 T cell receptor beta chains originate from one sample sequenced in a study of Graves' ophthalmopathy and Graves' hyperthyroidism. Amplifying from RNA transcripts, the study obtained TCR beta CDR3 regions. Amplification began with first-round RT-PCR using HTBI primers, then second-round multiplex PCR was performed. Using its own MiXCR run on the multiplex PCR reads, TCRdb lists one record per CDR3 protein. The repertoire includes about 380,000 distinct CDR3 sequences, roughly 15% of them detected once, and roughly 7% sits in the top ten. The sample comprised peripheral blood. The receptors stem from a woman in her late teens or twenties with stable Graves' hyperthyroidism.

V is TRBV7-2 and J is TRBJ1-6, with D perhaps matching TRBD1 (5 bases). V was clipped by 3 bases and J by 9 bases, with 9 bases between them. CDR1 and CDR2 from the germline V gene are SGHTA and FQGNSA. This CDR3 region has 13 residues. The CDR3 is CASSFGGVSPLHF. CDR3 nucleotides: TGTGCCAGCAGCTTTGGGGGGGTTTCACCCCTCCACTTT. The whole variable domain, remainder taken from reference TRBV7-2 and TRBJ1-6, is GAGVSQSPSNKVTEKGKDVELRCDPISGHTALYWYRQSLGQGLEFLIYFQGNSAPDKSGLPSDRFSAERTGGSVSTLTIQRTQQEDSAVYLCASSFGGVSPLHFGNGTRLTVT.

This clonotype was picked up many times. The gene calls are TRBV12-3 or TRBV12-4 and TRBJ1-1, with D possibly matching TRBD1 (6 bases). This CDR3 has 16 residues. V lost 4 bases to trimming and J lost 3 bases, with 18 bases between them. The CDR3 bases are TGTGCCAGCAGTTCCTTTCACAGGGAGATGGACACTGAAGCTTTCTTT. It codes for CASSSFHREMDTEAFF.